The entry below describes one TCR beta chain. As yet, its antigen is unknown. Trimming removed 10 bases at V and 4 bases at J, with 13 bases between. Germline CDR1 WSHSY, CDR2 SAAADI. The CDR3 totals 12 residues. Only CD45RO-negative cells positively selected for CCR7 counted as naive CD8 cells, so terminally differentiated effector memory CD45RA+ cells were excluded. The source of the sample is a study of shared clonotypes between healthy human individuals. Study observations and caveats: The study found lower generation probabilities in non-shared clonotypes than in those shared by all four donors.

As processed by the authors: ImmunoSEQ only sent back junction sequences with no quality scores, so filtering was done differently. Sequenced by immunoSEQ multiplex PCR; TCRdb stores in-frame clones only, minus some. The V and J calls and clone size are taken from that table; D and trimming were inferred from the DNA. Of nearly 2 million clones in the sample, just under 95% were seen once. The TCR sequence derives from a man aged 18 to 29 in good health. The chain uses TRBV10-2 and TRBJ2-5; D gene uncertain. Sequenced sample: naive CD8+ T cells sorted from blood. CDR3 bases: TGCGCCATCCAGCCCCGAGGAGAGACCCAGTACTTC. Translating it yields CAIQPRGETQYF.